This T cell receptor beta chain was sequenced during a study of cytomegalovirus exposure and HLA in healthy donors. Whole-study results and caveats: Highly shared sequence variants in one cluster were likely a sequencing artifact. A reported reduction in N-insertions relative to the approximately 690-donor mean was seen in an Asian-associated ancestry cluster in a later analysis. Among the CMV-associated chains, a few were confirmed in vitro as specific for CMV antigens. The majority of CMV-associated TCR beta chains were reported as apparently HLA-restricted in a later analysis.

Amplification used 60 Vbeta primers and 13 Jbeta primers. Measured with immunoSEQ multiplex PCR; TCRdb has only the in-frame clones, and not every one. The data show tens of thousands of clones, around 82% seen once. V was clipped by 2 bases and J by 5 bases; unmatched bases: 7. CDR1 GTSNPN and CDR2 SVGIG come from the germline V gene (reference sequence). This CDR3 is built from 15 residues. A remark on this clone: Antigen specificity is unknown.

The receptor's source is a female donor in good health and CMV-seronegative. Sequenced: PBMCs. The chain couples TRBV30 to TRBJ2-7, with 12 bases aligning to TRBD2. CDR3 bases: TGTGCCTGGAGTTACCTAGCGGGGGGGCACGACGAGCAGTACTTC. Protein sequence: CAWSYLAGGHDEQYF.